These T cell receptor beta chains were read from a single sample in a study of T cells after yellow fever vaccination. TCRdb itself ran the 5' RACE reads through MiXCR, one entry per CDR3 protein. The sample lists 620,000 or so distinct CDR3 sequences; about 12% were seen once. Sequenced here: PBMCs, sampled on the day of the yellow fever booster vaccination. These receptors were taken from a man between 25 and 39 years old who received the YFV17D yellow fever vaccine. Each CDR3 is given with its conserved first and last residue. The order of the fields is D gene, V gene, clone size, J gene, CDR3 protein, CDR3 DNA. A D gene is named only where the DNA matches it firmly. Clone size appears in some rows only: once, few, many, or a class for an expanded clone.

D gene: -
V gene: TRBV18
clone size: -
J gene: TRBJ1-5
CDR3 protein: CASSPPGGLDQPQHF
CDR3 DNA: TGTGCCAGCTCACCACCCGGAGGGTTGGATCAGCCCCAGCATTTT

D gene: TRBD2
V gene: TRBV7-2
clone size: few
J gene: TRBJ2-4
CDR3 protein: CASSSRPGLAGDIQYF
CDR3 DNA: TGTGCCAGCAGCTCTAGACCGGGACTAGCGGGAGACATTCAGTACTTC

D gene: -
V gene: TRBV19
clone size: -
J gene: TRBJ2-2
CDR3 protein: CASSMGVYTGELFF
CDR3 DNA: TGTGCCAGTAGTATGGGGGTCTACACCGGGGAGCTGTTTTTT

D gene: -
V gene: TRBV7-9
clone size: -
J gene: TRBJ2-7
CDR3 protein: CASSNSGKSSYEQYF
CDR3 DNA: TGTGCCAGCAGCAATAGCGGAAAAAGCTCCTACGAGCAGTACTTC

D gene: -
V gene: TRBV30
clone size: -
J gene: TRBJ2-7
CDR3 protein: CAWSVDVYEQYF
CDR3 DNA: TGTGCCTGGAGTGTAGACGTCTACGAGCAGTACTTC

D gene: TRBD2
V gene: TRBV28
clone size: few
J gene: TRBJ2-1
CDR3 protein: CASSTPGTSGSYEQFF
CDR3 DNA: TGTGCCAGCAGTACGCCCGGGACTAGCGGGAGCTATGAGCAGTTCTTC

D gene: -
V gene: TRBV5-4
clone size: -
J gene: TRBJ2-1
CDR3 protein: CASSLIGNTDEQFF
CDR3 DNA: TGTGCCAGCAGCTTAATCGGGAATACGGATGAGCAGTTCTTC

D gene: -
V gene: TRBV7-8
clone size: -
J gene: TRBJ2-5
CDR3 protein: CASSQGTDKETQYF
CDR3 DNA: TGTGCCAGCAGCCAGGGGACGGATAAAGAGACCCAGTACTTC

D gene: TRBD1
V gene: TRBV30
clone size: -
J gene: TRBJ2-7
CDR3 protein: CAWTDRGRDYEQYF
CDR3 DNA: TGTGCCTGGACCGACAGGGGGCGAGACTACGAGCAGTACTTC

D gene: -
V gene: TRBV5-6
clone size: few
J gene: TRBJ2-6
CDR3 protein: CASSFSGWWESGANVLTF
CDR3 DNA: TGTGCCAGCAGCTTTTCAGGCTGGTGGGAATCTGGGGCCAACGTCCTGACTTTC

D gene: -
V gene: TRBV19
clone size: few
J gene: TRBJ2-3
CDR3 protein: CASSTRTLATQYF
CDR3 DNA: TGTGCCAGTAGTACCCGGACTCTTGCTACGCAGTATTTT

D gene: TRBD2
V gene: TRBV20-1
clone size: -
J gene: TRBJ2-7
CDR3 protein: CSASRGSGSSYEQYF
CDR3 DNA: TGCAGTGCCTCCCGGGGAAGCGGGAGCTCCTACGAGCAGTACTTC

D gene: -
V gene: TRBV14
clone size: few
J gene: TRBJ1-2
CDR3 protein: CASSQAPSGGYTF
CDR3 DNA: TGTGCCAGCAGCCAAGCCCCTTCGGGTGGCTACACCTTC

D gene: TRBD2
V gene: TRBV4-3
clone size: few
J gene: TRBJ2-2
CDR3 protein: CASSQEWIAGDTGELFF
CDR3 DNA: TGCGCCAGCAGCCAAGAGTGGATAGCGGGAGACACCGGGGAGCTGTTTTTT

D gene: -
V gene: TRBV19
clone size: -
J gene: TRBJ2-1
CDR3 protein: CASSITPGSGYNEQFF
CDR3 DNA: TGTGCCAGTAGTATAACCCCGGGATCTGGCTACAATGAGCAGTTCTTC

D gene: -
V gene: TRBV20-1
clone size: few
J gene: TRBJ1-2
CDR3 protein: CSAREWTRTYGYTF
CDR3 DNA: TGCAGTGCTAGAGAGTGGACGCGGACCTATGGCTACACCTTC